This T cell receptor (beta chain) was documented in a study of cytomegalovirus exposure and HLA in healthy donors. This CDR3 is 15 amino acids long. Trimming removed 4 bases from V and 6 bases from J, with 19 bases in between. Per the germline V gene, CDR1 is PRHDT and CDR2 is FYEKMQ (reference sequence). The study ran its PCR with 60 Vbeta and 13 Jbeta primers. Only in-frame clones appear in the TCRdb table, and some are missing; sequencing was by immunoSEQ multiplex PCR. The repertoire consists of roughly 180,000 clones, with approximately 82% occurring once and the leading ten covering approximately 2%.

The chain combines TRBV13 with TRBJ2-7; D is possibly TRBD2 (5 bases). The source material was PBMCs. The clonotype was recovered from a woman aged 18-35 years in good health and CMV-seropositive. DNA for the CDR3: TGTGCCAGCAGCTCCTCGGCGGGTCCGAGCACCGAGCAGTACTTC. This gives the protein CASSSSAGPSTEQYF. Looking up the rest from reference TRBV13 and TRBJ2-7 gives the full variable domain: AAGVIQSPRHLIKEKRETATLKCYPIPRHDTVYWYQQGPGQDPQFLISFYEKMQSDKGSIPDRFSAQQFSDYHSELNMSSLELGDSALYFCASSSSAGPSTEQYFGPGTRLTVT.